This passage covers 23 T cell receptor beta chains from one sample sequenced in a study of molecular identifiers for immune sequencing clone quantification. TCRdb called the PCR reads again in MiXCR, with one record for every CDR3 protein. The sample lists around 480,000 distinct CDR3 sequences, 20% to 25% occurring once. Sequencing was carried out using naive CD8+ T cells from blood, with Jurkat cell RNA spiked in. Subset noted: FACS-sorted CD8+CD4-CCR7+CD45RA+ naive T cells. The origin of the receptors is a human donor in good health. Some libraries in this study had Jurkat cell RNA spiked in.

This clonotype was detected a few times. The genes are TRBV27 and TRBJ2-3, with D possibly TRBD2 on 6 matching bases. Germline values: CDR1 MNHEY, CDR2 SMNVEV (reference sequence). Deletions cut 0 bases from V and 3 bases from J, with 13 bases between. The CDR3 has 16 residues. Here the CDR3 DNA reads TGTGCCAGCAGTTTATCTGGTAGGGGAGGAACAGATACGCAGTATTTT. It specifies CASSLSGRGGTDTQYF.

The table lists this clonotype with a few counts. The gene calls are TRBV7-7 and TRBJ2-7, with D possibly TRBD2 on 6 matching bases. V lost 5 bases, J lost 1 base, and 15 bases lay in between. CDR3 length equals 15 residues. CDR1 and CDR2 from the germline V gene are SSHAT and FNYEAQ (reference sequence). CDR3 sequence reads: CASSPSRDWSYEQYF. The CDR3 DNA reads TGTGCCAGCAGCCCCAGCCGGGACTGGTCCTACGAGCAGTACTTC.

CDR3 sequence: CASSYPGTSGIYEQYF. In DNA form, the CDR3 reads TGTGCCAGCAGCTATCCCGGGACTAGCGGGATATACGAGCAGTACTTC. The rearrangement links TRBV7-9 to TRBJ2-7, with TRBD2 identical over 13 bases. The CDR3 totals 16 residues. With V trimmed by 4 bases and J by 4 bases, 7 bases remained unmatched. Looked up from germline, CDR1 is SEHNR and CDR2 is FQNEAQ (reference sequence).

Many counts were recorded for this clonotype. V is TRBV19 and J is TRBJ2-7; D unclear. This CDR3 has 13 amino acids. V lost 6 bases and J 3 bases, leaving 12 bases between the germline ends. The V gene's germline CDR1 is LNHDA and CDR2 SQIVND (reference sequence). This chain's CDR3 is CASSPGVRYEQYF. CDR3 coding DNA: TGTGCCAGTAGCCCTGGGGTCCGCTACGAGCAGTACTTC.

This clonotype was found once. This may come from a read error, since a much larger clone is one base off. This chain uses TRBV12-3 or TRBV12-4 with TRBJ1-5; a possible D gene is TRBD1 (6 bases). The CDR3 covers 15 residues. The CDR3 sequence is CASSETGFGNRPQHF. The CDR3 DNA reads TGTGCCAGCAGTGAAACAGGGTTTGGCAATCGGCCCCAGCATTTT.

Comment on this clonotype: A read error is likely, as this CDR3 ends without the conserved phenylalanine or tryptophan. The chain couples TRBV20-1 to TRBJ2-3, with D maybe TRBD1 (6 bases). This CDR3 comprises 15 residues. Trimming removed 1 base at V and 2 bases at J, with 13 bases between. Germline loops: CDR1 DFQATT, CDR2 SNEGSKA (reference sequence). CDR3 in amino acids: CSARGRTEFTDTQYL. The CDR3 coding sequence is TGCAGTGCTAGAGGGAGGACAGAGTTCACAGATACGCAGTATCTT.

V usage is TRBV27 and J usage is TRBJ2-5, with TRBD2 identical over 7 bases. The junction had 6 bases not matched to a gene; V was cut back by 5 bases and J by 0 bases. Germline V gene sequence: CDR1 MNHEY, CDR2 SMNVEV (reference sequence). The CDR3 runs to 15 residues. This CDR3 is CASSPSTSNQETQYF. The CDR3 nucleotides are TGTGCCAGCAGTCCATCGACTAGCAACCAAGAGACCCAGTACTTC.

There are many counts of this clonotype. The DNA for the CDR3 is TGTGCCAGCAGCGCAACAGGGGCCTCGAACACTGAAGCTTTCTTT. Its protein is CASSATGASNTEAFF. The chain recombines TRBV7-9 with TRBJ1-1, with 7 nucleotides matching TRBD1. The CDR3 runs 15 residues. J gave up 1 base and V 5 bases, and 7 bases lay outside the gene matches. CDR1 and CDR2 from the germline V gene are SEHNR and FQNEAQ (reference sequence).

Many counts were recorded for this clonotype. This sequence joins TRBV20-1 and TRBJ2-7, with 7 bases aligning to TRBD2. The germline V gene has CDR1 DFQATT and CDR2 SNEGSKA (reference sequence). Losses at the gene ends were 0 bases for V and 0 bases for J; bases not matched to a gene: 5. The CDR3 covers 15 residues. CDR3 sequence reads: CSARDRLAASYEQYF. DNA of the CDR3: TGCAGTGCTAGAGATCGACTAGCTGCCTCCTACGAGCAGTACTTC.

This clonotype appeared many times. The chain has TRBV4-3 and TRBJ1-1; D unclear. Germline values: CDR1 LGHNA, CDR2 YSLEER. The CDR3 runs 13 residues. The V gene lost 1 base and the J gene lost 6 bases, with 9 bases spanning the gap. CDR3 in amino acids: CASSQAGRSEAFF. CDR3 bases: TGCGCCAGCAGCCAAGCCGGACGCTCTGAAGCTTTCTTT.

With regard to this clonotype: This clone may be a read error of a much larger clone one base away. Written as DNA, the CDR3 is TGTGCCATTCTTTGGCTAGCGGGAGATACCGGGGAGCTGTCTTTT. It specifies CAILWLAGDTGELSF. The rearrangement joins TRBV6-6 to TRBJ2-2; 10 bases match TRBD2. The CDR3 extends over 15 amino acids. CDR1 and CDR2 (germline): MNHNY, SVGAGI (reference sequence).

This sequence joins TRBV7-3 and TRBJ2-3; no clear D. The germline gives CDR1 SGHTA, CDR2 FQGTGA. The CDR3 sequence is 15 residues long. V lost 5 bases to trimming and J lost 3 bases, with 15 bases between them. CDR3 residues: CASSPIGSGTDTQYF. CDR3 in DNA: TGTGCCAGCAGCCCCATCGGGTCCGGGACAGATACGCAGTATTTT. Based on the CDR3 plus reference TRBV7-3 and TRBJ2-3, the full variable domain is GAGVSQTPSNKVTEKGKYVELRCDPISGHTALYWYRQSLGQGPEFLIYFQGTGAADDSGLPNDRFFAVRPEGSVSTLKIQRTERGDSAVYLCASSPIGSGTDTQYFGPGTRLTVL.

This clonotype was observed at least ten times. The rearrangement joins TRBV11-2 to TRBJ2-7, with D possibly TRBD1 on 6 matching bases. Trimming took 6 bases from V and 3 from J, leaving 15 bases between them. This CDR3 contains 14 residues. Germline CDR1 reads SGHAT; CDR2 reads FQNNGV. The CDR3 DNA follows: TGTGCCAGCAGAGTAGAACAGGGATACTACGAGCAGTACTTC. Translating gives CASRVEQGYYEQYF.

J is TRBJ2-7 and V is TRBV2; D tentatively fits TRBD1 or TRBD2 (5 bases each). Germline V gene sequence: CDR1 SNHLY, CDR2 FYNNEI. The CDR3 is 14 residues long. V lost 11 bases and J 0 bases, leaving 17 bases between the germline ends. The CDR3 spells CAGVGHSDSYEQYF. The CDR3 coding sequence is TGTGCCGGGGTTGGACATAGCGACTCCTACGAGCAGTACTTC.

This clonotype was observed many times. The genes are TRBV12-5 and TRBJ1-5; D ambiguous. The ends were cut back, 3 bases at V and 1 base at J, with 1 base in the middle. Germline V gene data show CDR1 as LGHNT and CDR2 as FRNRAP. The CDR3 totals 12 residues. This CDR3 is CASGLSNQPQHF. CDR3 coding DNA: TGTGCTAGTGGTTTAAGCAATCAGCCCCAGCATTTT.

About this clonotype itself: The junction and the germline gene differ at one end; a read error may be behind it. The rearrangement uses TRBV6-5 and TRBJ2-3, with D possibly being TRBD1 or TRBD2 (6 bases each). This CDR3 contains 16 residues. CDR1 MNHEY and CDR2 SVGAGI come from the germline V gene. The CDR3 region is CASRYGGGGLGDTQYF. CDR3 DNA: TGCGCCAGCAGATACGGAGGAGGGGGGCTCGGAGATACGCAGTATTTT.

This clonotype has only a few counts. This chain joins TRBV12-3 or TRBV12-4 and TRBJ1-2; no definite D call. The length of the CDR3 is 12 residues. V gave up 1 base and J gave up 7 bases, with 7 bases separating them. Here the CDR3 DNA reads TGTGCCAGCAGTTTAGGAGGTGGTGGCTACACCTTC. Translating gives CASSLGGGGYTF.

This clonotype was seen repeatedly, ten times or more. The V gene is TRBV5-1, the J gene TRBJ2-7, with TRBD2 matching over 8 bases. V was pared by 5 bases and J by 1 base, with 5 bases of the junction left unmatched. The CDR3 covers 14 residues. Per germline, CDR1 SGHRS and CDR2 YFSETQ. CDR3 residues: CASSSRGGSYEQYF. CDR3 bases: TGCGCCAGCAGTTCTCGGGGGGGTTCCTACGAGCAGTACTTC.

This clonotype appeared a few times. This chain connects TRBV7-2 to TRBJ2-7; TRBD2 is a possible D gene (6 bases). Germline assignment: CDR1 SGHTA and CDR2 FQGNSA. The CDR3 totals 14 residues. Trimming took off 5 bases at V and 6 bases at J, with 17 bases between the two ends. The CDR3, as DNA: TGTGCCAGCAGCCCACCATCGCACGGGGGCGAGCAGTACTTC. Amino acid sequence: CASSPPSHGGEQYF.

This clonotype was seen just once. The V and J genes are TRBV5-6 and TRBJ2-3; D is perhaps TRBD1 or TRBD2 (5 bases each). This CDR3 comprises 16 residues. Germline CDR1 SGHDT, CDR2 YYEEEE. V lost 0 bases and J lost 2, with 13 bases in between. The DNA of the CDR3 is TGTGCCAGCAGCTTGGCTATGGGGGAGAACACAGATACGCAGTATTTT. It translates to CASSLAMGENTDTQYF.

V gene TRBV5-6 combines with J gene TRBJ2-7, with a possible D match to TRBD1 (6 bases). Germline V gives CDR1 SGHDT, CDR2 YYEEEE. V was cut by 5 bases and J by 5 bases, with 14 bases left in between. This CDR3 spans 13 amino acids. The CDR3, as DNA: TGTGCCAGCAGGATCGGACAGACCAACGAGCAGTACTTC. This codes for CASRIGQTNEQYF.

This clonotype occurred many times. The CDR3 here is CASSWSGDIQYF. In nucleotides, the CDR3 is TGTGCCAGCAGCTGGAGCGGGGACATTCAGTACTTC. The chain links TRBV13 to TRBJ2-4; 7 positions agree with TRBD2. Germline V lookup: CDR1 PRHDT, CDR2 FYEKMQ (reference sequence). The CDR3 contains 12 residues. Trimming removed 4 bases from V and 8 bases from J; junction bases left unmatched: 2.

In its sample, this clonotype was seen a few times. The J gene is TRBJ2-5, the V gene TRBV21-1; TRBD2, the D gene given by the table, was not confirmed from the DNA. TRBV21-1 has pseudogene status. The CDR3 extends over 16 amino acids. The CDR3 DNA reads as TGTGCCAGCAGCAAAATTAGCGGGAGGGCCGGGGAGACCCAGTACTTC. Translation gives CASSKISGRAGETQYF.